The source of this TCR beta chain is a study of technical replicates of blood from a handful of donors. The method was immunoSEQ multiplex PCR; TCRdb's version includes in-frame clones alone and lacks a portion of them. The top ten hold about 0.22% of the sample, which has tens of thousands of clones, around 95% seen once. The source material was T cells isolated from PBMCs. The TCR originated in a human donor in good health.

The CDR3 reads CASSLYLGGAADYGYTF. In DNA form, the CDR3 reads TGTGCCAGCAGCTTATACTTAGGGGGCGCAGCGGACTATGGCTACACCTTC. This rearrangement joins TRBV7-8 to TRBJ1-2; TRBD1 matches at 7 bases. Trimming took 2 bases from V and 3 from J; bases not matched to a gene: 12. The CDR3 loop spans 17 amino acids. CDR1 is SGHVS, CDR2 FQNEAQ, per germline.